A single sample gave rise to the 17 T cell receptor beta chains below, sequenced in a study of control samples from healthy donors and cancer patients. Using immunoSEQ multiplex PCR, the repertoire was profiled, and TCRdb retains in-frame clones only, with some absent. The sample records some 150,000 clones, 85% to 95% being singletons. The material sequenced was PBMCs. The receptors derive from a man aged 55 to 70 with colorectal cancer.

This clone has just a few counts. This CDR3 is CASSPRDVVNEQFF. Written as DNA, the CDR3 is TGTGCCAGCAGCCCCCGGGATGTGGTTAATGAGCAGTTCTTC. The chain couples TRBV11-2 to TRBJ2-1, with D perhaps TRBD2 (5 bases). The CDR3 is 14 amino acids. V was shortened by 5 bases and J by 7 bases, with 15 bases between the two germline ends. Germline CDR1 is SGHAT and CDR2 is FQNNGV.

V gene TRBV9 combines with J gene TRBJ2-1; D tentatively fits TRBD1 or TRBD2 (5 bases each). The CDR3 has 15 residues. The germline V and J ends were trimmed by 6 bases and 0 bases, with 13 bases remaining between them. The V gene's germline CDR1 is SGDLS and CDR2 YYNGEE. CDR3 bases: TGTGCCAGCAATTTGGGACCTAGCTCCTACAATGAGCAGTTCTTC. It encodes CASNLGPSSYNEQFF.

The chain joins TRBV18 to TRBJ2-5; 10 nucleotides match TRBD2. The CDR3 covers 14 residues. CDR1 KGHSH and CDR2 LQKENI come from the germline V gene. V shed 3 bases and J 5 bases; nucleotides not matched to a gene: 3. The DNA for the CDR3 is TGTGCCAGCTCACCGGGACTAGCGACGGAGACCCAGTACTTC. Encoded protein: CASSPGLATETQYF.

This rearrangement joins TRBV6-2 or TRBV6-3 to TRBJ2-5; D may be TRBD2 (5 bases). The V end lost 4 bases, the J end lost 4 bases, and 13 bases lay between the germline ends. The CDR3 has 14 residues. Germline loops: CDR1 MNHEY, CDR2 SVGEGT. CDR3 loop: CASSWGEPPETQYF. As DNA, the CDR3 is TGTGCCAGCAGTTGGGGAGAGCCGCCAGAGACCCAGTACTTC.

The chain links TRBV11-2 to TRBJ2-7, with TRBD1 matching over 9 bases. The CDR3 has 18 residues. With 4 bases clipped from V and 4 bases from J, the junction kept 17 bases outside the gene matches. CDR1 SGHAT and CDR2 FQNNGV come from the germline V gene. CDR3 sequence reads: CASSSPRSGQGIWYEQYF. The CDR3 DNA reads as TGTGCCAGCAGCTCACCCAGGTCGGGACAGGGTATATGGTACGAGCAGTACTTC.

The V and J genes are TRBV4-1 and TRBJ1-4; TRBD1 aligns across 8 bases. Germline V gene lookup returns CDR1 MGHRA and CDR2 YSYEKL. The CDR3 length is 17 residues. V trimming: 3 bases; J trimming: 10 bases; junction bases outside the gene matches: 16. The CDR3 reads CASSQIQPGQDYGKLFF. In DNA, the CDR3 is TGCGCCAGCAGCCAGATCCAACCGGGACAGGATTACGGAAAACTGTTTTTT.

This chain uses TRBV28 with TRBJ2-7, with unresolved D. CDR1 is MDHEN and CDR2 is SYDVKM in the germline V gene. The CDR3 sequence is 12 residues long. V dropped 3 bases and J dropped 7 bases, with 10 bases sitting between them. CDR3 region: CASSFRAWEQYF. In nucleotides, the CDR3 is TGTGCCAGCAGTTTCCGCGCGTGGGAGCAGTACTTC.

The genes are TRBV5-6 and TRBJ2-5; D is uncertain. This CDR3 comprises 14 residues. Germline V gene data show CDR1 as SGHDT and CDR2 as YYEEEE. V was trimmed by 2 bases and J by 2 bases, leaving 10 bases between them. This CDR3 is CASSFPASQETQYF. CDR3 coding DNA: TGTGCCAGCAGCTTTCCGGCCAGTCAAGAGACCCAGTACTTC.

The V call is TRBV27, the J call TRBJ2-7; no reliable D call. This CDR3 has 13 residues. V lost 3 bases, J lost 2 bases, and 8 bases lay in between. Germline V gene sequence: CDR1 MNHEY, CDR2 SMNVEV (reference sequence). In DNA, the CDR3 is TGTGCCAGCAGTTTGTTGGGCCCCTACGAGCAGTACTTC. This gives the protein CASSLLGPYEQYF.

This chain joins TRBV5-1 and TRBJ2-5; 10 nucleotides align to TRBD1. There are 16 residues in the CDR3. Germline assignment: CDR1 SGHRS and CDR2 YFSETQ. V lost 2 bases, J lost 5 bases, and 9 bases stayed unmatched. CDR3 sequence: CASSFPGQGLRETQYF. In DNA form, the CDR3 reads TGCGCCAGCAGCTTTCCGGGACAGGGGTTAAGGGAGACCCAGTACTTC. Using reference TRBV5-1 and TRBJ2-5 for the parts outside the CDR3, the full variable domain is KAGVTQTPRYLIKTRGQQVTLSCSPISGHRSVSWYQQTPGQGLQFLFEYFSETQRNKGNFPGRFSGRQFSNSRSEMNVSTLELGDSALYLCASSFPGQGLRETQYFGPGTRLLVL.

The rearrangement links TRBV28 to TRBJ1-2; TRBD1 agrees at 8 bases. CDR3 size: 13 residues. In germline, CDR1 is MDHEN, CDR2 SYDVKM. Trimming took 3 bases from V and 10 from J; bases not matched to a gene: 7. Here the CDR3 reads CASSFPRQGSYTF. CDR3 nucleotide sequence: TGTGCCAGCAGTTTTCCACGACAGGGGTCCTACACCTTC.

This sequence joins TRBV11-3 and TRBJ1-1; D call uncertain. Germline V gives CDR1 SGHNT, CDR2 YENEEA. This CDR3 has 13 residues. V was shortened by 0 bases and J by 3 bases, with 5 bases between the two germline ends. CDR3 sequence reads: CASSLEQDTEAFF. In DNA, the CDR3 is TGTGCCAGCAGCTTAGAGCAGGACACTGAAGCTTTCTTT. The variable domain in full, with the rest retrieved from reference TRBV11-3 and TRBJ1-1, is EAGVVQSPRYKIIEKKQPVAFWCNPISGHNTLYWYLQNLGQGPELLIRYENEEAVDDSQLPKDRFSAERLKGVDSTLKIQPAELGDSAVYLCASSLEQDTEAFFGQGTRLTVV.

The rearrangement links TRBV28 to TRBJ2-7; the D gene is possibly TRBD1 (6 bases). Trimming took off 0 bases at V and 5 bases at J, with 11 bases between the two ends. CDR3 size: 14 residues. Germline loops: CDR1 MDHEN, CDR2 SYDVKM. The CDR3 DNA follows: TGTGCCAGCAGTTTATGGGGGGCGAGAAACGAGCAGTACTTC. Residues: CASSLWGARNEQYF.

The chain employs TRBV30 and TRBJ1-5, with D hard to call. Germline values: CDR1 GTSNPN, CDR2 SVGIG (reference sequence). This CDR3 has 13 residues. The V end lost 0 bases, the J end lost 4 bases, and 7 bases lay between the germline ends. The CDR3: CAWSVEKNQPQHF. As DNA, the CDR3 is TGTGCCTGGAGTGTGGAGAAAAATCAGCCCCAGCATTTT.

The chain recombines TRBV9 with TRBJ2-5; TRBD2 matches 8 bases. Per the germline V gene, CDR1 is SGDLS and CDR2 is YYNGEE. Trimming took 4 bases from V and 0 from J; bases not matched to a gene: 5. The CDR3 sequence is 15 residues long. The CDR3 DNA reads TGTGCCAGCAGCCTCGGACTAGCAGACCAAGAGACCCAGTACTTC. Amino acids: CASSLGLADQETQYF.

The chain joins TRBV20-1 to TRBJ2-1; 10 nucleotides line up with TRBD1. CDR1 and CDR2 (germline): DFQATT, SNEGSKA (reference sequence). After removal of 3 bases from V and 5 bases from J, the junction contained 10 bases not matched to a gene. There are 16 residues in the CDR3. CDR3 amino acids: CSASSTGTGANNEQFF. CDR3 bases: TGCAGTGCTAGTTCGACAGGGACAGGGGCCAACAATGAGCAGTTCTTC.

The rearrangement uses TRBV6-5 and TRBJ1-6; a possible D gene is TRBD1 (5 bases). The CDR3 sequence is 14 residues long. The V end was cut by 7 bases, the J end by 4 bases, with 11 bases between. CDR1 and CDR2 from the germline V gene are MNHEY and SVGAGI. The CDR3, as DNA: TGTGCCAGCACCCCGAGGGGTTATAATTCACCCCTCCACTTT. Amino acids: CASTPRGYNSPLHF.